The source of this T cell receptor (beta chain) is a study of blood T cell repertoires in COVID-19. Trimming pared 5 bases from V and 8 bases from J, leaving 15 bases between. The CDR3 has 13 residues. CDR1 and CDR2 from the germline V gene are SEHNR and FQNEAQ (reference sequence). Clones were read by immunoSEQ multiplex PCR, and TCRdb kept only the in-frame ones, dropping some. The sample yields some 160,000 clones, roughly 90% seen once. The sequence came from a man between 18 and 29 years old with acute or convalescent COVID-19. The chain uses TRBV7-9 and TRBJ1-2, with D perhaps matching TRBD1 (6 bases). Input material: peripheral blood. In nucleotides, the CDR3 is TGTGCCAGCAGCGTTGGGACACCGGTAGGCTACACCTTC. It specifies CASSVGTPVGYTF.